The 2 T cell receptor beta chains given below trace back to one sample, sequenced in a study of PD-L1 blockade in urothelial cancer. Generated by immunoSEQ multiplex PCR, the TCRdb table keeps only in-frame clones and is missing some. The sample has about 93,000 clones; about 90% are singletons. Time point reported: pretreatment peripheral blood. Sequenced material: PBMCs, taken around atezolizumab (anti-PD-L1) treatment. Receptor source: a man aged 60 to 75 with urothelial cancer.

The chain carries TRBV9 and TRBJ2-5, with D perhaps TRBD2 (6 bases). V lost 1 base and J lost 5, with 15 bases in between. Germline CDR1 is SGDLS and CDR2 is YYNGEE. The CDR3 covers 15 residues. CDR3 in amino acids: CASSVREPPSETQYF. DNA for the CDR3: TGTGCCAGCAGCGTACGGGAGCCGCCATCGGAGACCCAGTACTTC.

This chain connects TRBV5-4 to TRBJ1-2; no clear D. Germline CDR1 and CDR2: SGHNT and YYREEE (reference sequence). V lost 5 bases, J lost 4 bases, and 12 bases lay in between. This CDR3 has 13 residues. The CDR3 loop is CASSLNGGYGYTF. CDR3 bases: TGTGCCAGCAGTTTAAACGGCGGCTATGGCTACACCTTC.